The next 8 T cell receptor beta chains were all read from a single sample in a study of T cells after yellow fever vaccination. One entry per CDR3 protein, called by TCRdb with MiXCR from the 5' RACE reads. This table holds roughly 150,000 distinct CDR3 sequences, around 7.2% found once. The input for sequencing was CD4+ T cells sorted from PBMCs, taken 5 to 6 days after the first yellow fever vaccination. Source of these receptors: a young man who received the YFV17D yellow fever vaccine.

This clonotype came up a few times. The chain couples TRBV18 to TRBJ1-1; a weak D match, TRBD1 (6 bases). CDR3 size: 11 residues. V gave up 6 bases and J gave up 6 bases, with 8 bases separating them. CDR1 is KGHSH and CDR2 is LQKENI in the germline V gene. CDR3 in DNA: TGTGCCAGCTCCCGGACAGCTGAAGCTTTCTTT. Protein: CASSRTAEAFF. The full variable domain, its missing parts supplied by reference TRBV18 and TRBJ1-1, is NAGVMQNPRHLVRRRGQEARLRCSPMKGHSHVYWYRQLPEEGLKFMVYLQKENIIDESGMPKERFSAEFPKEGPSILRIQQVVRGDSAAYFCASSRTAEAFFGQGTRLTVV.

This clonotype was observed a few times. The rearrangement joins TRBV20-1 to TRBJ1-4, with D unresolved. Trimming took 0 bases from V and 10 from J, leaving 15 bases between them. The CDR3 has 14 amino acids. Germline CDR1 is DFQATT and CDR2 is SNEGSKA (reference sequence). The CDR3 region is CSARDSQPRGKLFF. CDR3 sequence (DNA): TGCAGTGCTAGAGATAGTCAGCCTCGGGGAAAACTGTTTTTT.

The J gene is TRBJ1-2, the V gene TRBV28; D call uncertain. The CDR3 totals 11 residues. Deletions cut 3 bases from V and 7 bases from J, with 6 bases between. Germline V lookup: CDR1 MDHEN, CDR2 SYDVKM. CDR3 region: CASSFEGGYTF. The CDR3 nucleotides are TGTGCCAGCAGTTTCGAAGGTGGCTACACCTTC.

This clonotype appeared many times. V usage is TRBV20-1 and J usage is TRBJ2-6; the D is unclear. The germline gives CDR1 DFQATT, CDR2 SNEGSKA (reference sequence). The V gene lost 8 bases and the J gene lost 1 base, with 3 bases spanning the gap. The CDR3 runs 11 residues. The DNA for the CDR3 is TGCAGTTTTTCTGGGGCCAACGTCCTGACTTTC. This sequence encodes CSFSGANVLTF.

There are a few counts of this clonotype. The chain recombines TRBV7-2 with TRBJ2-7; D gene ambiguous. The CDR3 loop spans 13 amino acids. Trimming pared 1 base from V and 1 base from J, leaving 5 bases between. The germline gives CDR1 SGHTA, CDR2 FQGNSA. In DNA, the CDR3 is TGTGCCAGCAGCTTAGTAGAATCCTACGAGCAGTACTTC. Encoded protein: CASSLVESYEQYF.

This clonotype was detected many times. The gene calls are TRBV5-6 and TRBJ1-6, with D unresolved. CDR1 and CDR2 from the germline V gene are SGHDT and YYEEEE. The length of the CDR3 is 14 residues. V lost 0 bases and J lost 8, with 9 bases in between. This CDR3 is CASSLGRVDSPLHF. CDR3 nucleotide sequence: TGTGCCAGCAGCTTGGGCCGGGTAGATTCACCCCTCCACTTT.

This clonotype occurred many times. J is TRBJ1-2 and V is TRBV7-9; D may be TRBD1 (6 bases). This CDR3 contains 14 residues. CDR1 is SEHNR, CDR2 FQNEAQ, per germline (reference sequence). Deletions cut 5 bases from V and 6 bases from J, with 16 bases between. CDR3 residues: CASSLYRAPHGYTF. CDR3 coding DNA: TGTGCCAGCAGCCTCTACAGGGCCCCCCATGGCTACACCTTC.

The CDR3 loop reads CAISESGELYEKLFF. The CDR3 coding sequence is TGTGCCATCAGTGAGTCTGGAGAACTCTATGAAAAACTGTTTTTT. The chain couples TRBV10-3 to TRBJ1-4; D remains ambiguous. The ends were cut back, 0 bases at V and 6 bases at J, with 11 bases in the middle. CDR1 and CDR2 from the germline V gene are ENHRY and SYGVKD. The CDR3 totals 15 residues.